A single sample is the source of the 6 T cell receptor beta chains below, sequenced in a study of shared clonotypes between healthy human individuals. Assay: immunoSEQ multiplex PCR; the TCRdb copy retains only in-frame clones and omits some. The data show fewer than 1.8 million clones, 98% to 99% seen once. Input material: naive CD4+ T cells sorted from blood. The sample's subset: CD45RA+ positively selected. The receptors come from a man aged 25 to 45 in good health.

V and J are TRBV12-5 and TRBJ1-3, with a weak D call TRBD1 (6 bases). V was cut by 0 bases and J by 1 base, with 7 bases left in between. The CDR3 contains 15 residues. Germline V gene lookup returns CDR1 LGHNT and CDR2 FRNRAP. DNA of the CDR3: TGTGCTAGTGGTTTGGTAACAGGGTCTGGAAACACCATATATTTT. As protein: CASGLVTGSGNTIYF.

Regarding this clone: Other DNA variants within this sample encode the same CDR3. The gene calls are TRBV5-4 and TRBJ2-1; TRBD1 matches 8 bases. This CDR3 has 15 residues. The V gene's germline CDR1 is SGHNT and CDR2 YYREEE (reference sequence). V gave up 4 bases and J gave up 2 bases; unmatched junction bases: 5. In DNA, the CDR3 is TGTGCCAGCAGCCTAGAGACAGGGGCCTACAATGAGCAGTTCTTC. This gives the protein CASSLETGAYNEQFF.

The genes are TRBV9 and TRBJ2-3, with TRBD2 matching over 9 bases. CDR3 size: 16 residues. The V gene's germline CDR1 is SGDLS and CDR2 YYNGEE. The V gene end was trimmed by 0 bases and the J gene end by 6 bases; junction bases not matched to a gene: 8. The CDR3 loop is CASSVGSSGSVDTQYF. CDR3 DNA sequence: TGTGCCAGCAGCGTAGGGAGTAGCGGGAGCGTGGATACGCAGTATTTT.

The gene calls are TRBV5-5 and TRBJ2-6; 8 bases agree with TRBD1. The CDR3 length is 15 residues. With V trimmed by 4 bases and J by 2 bases, 2 bases remained unmatched. Germline loops: CDR1 SGHKS, CDR2 YYEKEE (reference sequence). CDR3 loop: CASSLDRAGANVLTF. The CDR3 nucleotides are TGTGCCAGCAGCCTGGACAGGGCTGGGGCCAACGTCCTGACTTTC. Drawing the rest from reference TRBV5-5 and TRBJ2-6, the complete variable domain is DAGVTQSPTHLIKTRGQQVTLRCSPISGHKSVSWYQQVLGQGPQFIFQYYEKEERGRGNFPDRFSARQFPNYSSELNVNALLLGDSALYLCASSLDRAGANVLTFGAGSRLTVL.

The chain employs TRBV29-1 and TRBJ1-1; D ambiguous. CDR3 length equals 12 residues. Germline CDR1 is SQVTM and CDR2 is ANQGSEA. V lost 4 bases, J lost 5 bases, and 11 bases lay in between. CDR3 region: CSVVRVGTEAFF. The DNA of the CDR3 is TGCAGCGTTGTAAGGGTCGGAACTGAAGCTTTCTTT.

This chain links TRBV4-2 with TRBJ2-5, with a tentative D call TRBD2 (6 bases). CDR3 length: 14 amino acids. The germline gives CDR1 LGHNA, CDR2 YNFKEQ. With 3 bases removed from V and 2 bases from J, the gap between germline ends came to 10 bases. CDR3 protein: CASSQSAGQETQYF. The CDR3 region has the DNA TGTGCCAGCAGCCAGTCGGCGGGGCAAGAGACCCAGTACTTC.